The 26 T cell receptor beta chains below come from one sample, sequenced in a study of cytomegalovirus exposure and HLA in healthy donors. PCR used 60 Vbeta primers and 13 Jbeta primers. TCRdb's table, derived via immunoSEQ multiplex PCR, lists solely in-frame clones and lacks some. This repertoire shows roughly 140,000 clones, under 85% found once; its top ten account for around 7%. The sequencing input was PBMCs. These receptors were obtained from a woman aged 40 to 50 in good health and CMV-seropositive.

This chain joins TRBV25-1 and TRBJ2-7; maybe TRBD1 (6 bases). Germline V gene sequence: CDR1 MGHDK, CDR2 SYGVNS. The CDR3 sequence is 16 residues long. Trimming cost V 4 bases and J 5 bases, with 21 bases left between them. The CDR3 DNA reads TGTGCCAGCAGTGGGGGGCCAGACGGGTCATTTGACGAGCAGTACTTC. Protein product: CASSGGPDGSFDEQYF.

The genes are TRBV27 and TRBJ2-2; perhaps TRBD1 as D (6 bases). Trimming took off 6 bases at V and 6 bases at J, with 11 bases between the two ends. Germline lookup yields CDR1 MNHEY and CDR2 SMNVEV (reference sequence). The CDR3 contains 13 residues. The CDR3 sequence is CASRIQGAGELFF. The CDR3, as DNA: TGTGCCAGCAGAATACAGGGCGCCGGGGAGCTGTTTTTT.

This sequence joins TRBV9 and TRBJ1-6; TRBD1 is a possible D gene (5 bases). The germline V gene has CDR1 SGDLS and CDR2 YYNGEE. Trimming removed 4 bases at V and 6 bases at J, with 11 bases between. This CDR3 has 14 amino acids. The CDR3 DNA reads TGTGCCAGCAGCTCCGCAGGGTTTAATTCACCCCTCCACTTT. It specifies CASSSAGFNSPLHF.

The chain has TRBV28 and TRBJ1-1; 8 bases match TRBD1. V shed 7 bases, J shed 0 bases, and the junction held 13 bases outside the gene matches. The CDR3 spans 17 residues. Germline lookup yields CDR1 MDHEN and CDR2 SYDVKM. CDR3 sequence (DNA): TGTGCCAGCAACCTCTACCCTGGGACAGGAGTGAACACTGAAGCTTTCTTT. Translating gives CASNLYPGTGVNTEAFF.

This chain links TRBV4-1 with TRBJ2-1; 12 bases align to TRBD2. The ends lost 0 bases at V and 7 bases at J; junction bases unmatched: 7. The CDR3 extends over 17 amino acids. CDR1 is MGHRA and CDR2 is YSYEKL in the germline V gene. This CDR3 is CASSQDLAGGPGNEQFF. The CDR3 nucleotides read TGCGCCAGCAGCCAAGATCTAGCGGGGGGGCCTGGGAATGAGCAGTTCTTC.

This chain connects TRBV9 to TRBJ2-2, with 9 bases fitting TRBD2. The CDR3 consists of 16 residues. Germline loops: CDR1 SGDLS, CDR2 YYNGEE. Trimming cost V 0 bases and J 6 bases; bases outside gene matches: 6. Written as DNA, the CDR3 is TGTGCCAGCAGCGTAGGCGGGGGGGCCTTCTCCGGGGAGCTGTTTTTT. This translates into CASSVGGGAFSGELFF.

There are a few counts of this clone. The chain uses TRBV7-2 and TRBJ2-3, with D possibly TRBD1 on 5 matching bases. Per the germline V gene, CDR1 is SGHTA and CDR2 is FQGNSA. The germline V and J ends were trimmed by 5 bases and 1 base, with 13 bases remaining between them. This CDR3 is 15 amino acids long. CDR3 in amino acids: CASSLDSGRTDTQYF. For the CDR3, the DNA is TGTGCCAGCAGCCTCGATTCAGGGCGCACAGATACGCAGTATTTT.

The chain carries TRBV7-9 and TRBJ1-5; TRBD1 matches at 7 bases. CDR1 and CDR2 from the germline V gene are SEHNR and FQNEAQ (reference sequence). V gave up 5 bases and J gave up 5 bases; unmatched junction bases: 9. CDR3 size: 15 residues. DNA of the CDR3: TGTGCCAGCAGCACTGGGACAGTGCCCGATCAGCCCCAGCATTTT. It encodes CASSTGTVPDQPQHF.

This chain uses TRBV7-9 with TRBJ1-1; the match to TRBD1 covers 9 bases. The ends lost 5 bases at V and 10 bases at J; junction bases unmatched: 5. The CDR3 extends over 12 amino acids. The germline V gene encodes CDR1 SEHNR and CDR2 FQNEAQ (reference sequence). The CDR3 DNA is TGTGCCAGCAGCCAGGGACAGGGAGGAGCTTTCTTT. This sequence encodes CASSQGQGGAFF.

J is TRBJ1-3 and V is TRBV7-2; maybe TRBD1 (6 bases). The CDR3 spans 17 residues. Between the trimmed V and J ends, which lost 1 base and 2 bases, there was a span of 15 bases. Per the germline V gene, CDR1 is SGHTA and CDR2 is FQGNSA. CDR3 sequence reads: CASSLGPGGVPGNTIYF. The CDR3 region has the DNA TGTGCCAGCAGCTTAGGACCTGGGGGCGTCCCTGGAAACACCATATATTTT.

As DNA, the CDR3 is TGTGCCATCAGTGACCCCACAGGGTTGAACACTGAAGCTTTCTTT. Residues: CAISDPTGLNTEAFF. The J gene is TRBJ1-1, the V gene TRBV10-3, with TRBD1 as a possible D gene (6 bases). Germline V gene data show CDR1 as ENHRY and CDR2 as SYGVKD. Between the trimmed V and J ends, which lost 3 bases and 0 bases, there was a span of 11 bases. This CDR3 has 15 residues.

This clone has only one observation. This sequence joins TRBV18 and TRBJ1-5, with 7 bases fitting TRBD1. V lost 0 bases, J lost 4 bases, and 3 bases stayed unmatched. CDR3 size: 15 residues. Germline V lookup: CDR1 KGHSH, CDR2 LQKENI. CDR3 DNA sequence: TGTGCCAGCTCACCACCGGGACAGCTTAATCAGCCCCAGCATTTT. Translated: CASSPPGQLNQPQHF.

This CDR3 is CATGTDRYQETQYF. The CDR3 nucleotides read TGTGCCACCGGGACAGACCGGTACCAAGAGACCCAGTACTTC. The rearrangement joins TRBV10-3 to TRBJ2-5; TRBD1 agrees at 7 bases. J lost 0 bases, V lost 10 bases, and 8 bases had no gene match. This CDR3 has 14 residues. Germline lookup yields CDR1 ENHRY and CDR2 SYGVKD.

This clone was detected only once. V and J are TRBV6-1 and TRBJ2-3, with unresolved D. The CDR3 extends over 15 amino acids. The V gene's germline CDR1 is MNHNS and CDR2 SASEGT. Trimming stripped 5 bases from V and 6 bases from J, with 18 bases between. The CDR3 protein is CASSFRLEPLDTQYF. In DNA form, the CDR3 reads TGTGCCAGCAGTTTCCGACTTGAGCCTCTGGATACGCAGTATTTT.

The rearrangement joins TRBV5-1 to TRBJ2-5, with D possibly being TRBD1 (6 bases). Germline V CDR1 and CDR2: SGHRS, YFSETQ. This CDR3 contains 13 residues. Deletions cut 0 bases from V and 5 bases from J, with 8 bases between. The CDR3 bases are TGCGCCAGCAGCTTGGGGACAGCGGAGACCCAGTACTTC. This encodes CASSLGTAETQYF.

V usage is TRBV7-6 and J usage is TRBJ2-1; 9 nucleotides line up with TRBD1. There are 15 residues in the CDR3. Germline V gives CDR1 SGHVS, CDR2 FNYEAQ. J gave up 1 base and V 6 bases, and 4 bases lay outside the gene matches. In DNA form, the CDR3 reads TGTGCCAGCAGTGCCGGGACAGGGTCCTACAATGAGCAGTTCTTC. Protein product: CASSAGTGSYNEQFF.

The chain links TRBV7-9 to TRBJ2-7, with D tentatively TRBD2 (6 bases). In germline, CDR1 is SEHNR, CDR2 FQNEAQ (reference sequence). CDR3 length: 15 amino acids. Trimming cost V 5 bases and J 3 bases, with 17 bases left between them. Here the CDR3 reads CASSIDGGSIYEQYF. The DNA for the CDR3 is TGTGCCAGCAGCATAGACGGGGGTAGTATCTACGAGCAGTACTTC.

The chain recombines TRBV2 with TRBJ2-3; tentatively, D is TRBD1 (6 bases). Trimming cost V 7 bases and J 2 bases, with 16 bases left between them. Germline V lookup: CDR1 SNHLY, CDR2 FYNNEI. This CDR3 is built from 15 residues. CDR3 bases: TGTGCCAGCACCGAGCAGGGACACCCCACAGATACGCAGTATTTT. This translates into CASTEQGHPTDTQYF.

CDR3 sequence (DNA): TGCGCCAGCAGCGACAGTTTGGGTCTCTCTGGAAACACCATATATTTT. Protein sequence: CASSDSLGLSGNTIYF. V and J are TRBV5-1 and TRBJ1-3; possibly TRBD1 for D (5 bases). From germline, CDR1 is SGHRS and CDR2 YFSETQ. Trimming left V 4 bases short and J 0 bases short, with 14 bases between. The CDR3 is made up of 16 amino acids.

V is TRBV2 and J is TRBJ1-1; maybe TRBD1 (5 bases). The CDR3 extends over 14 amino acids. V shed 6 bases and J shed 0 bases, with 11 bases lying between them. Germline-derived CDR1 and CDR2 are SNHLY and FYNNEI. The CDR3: CASREQDMNTEAFF. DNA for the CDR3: TGTGCCAGCAGGGAACAGGACATGAACACTGAAGCTTTCTTT.

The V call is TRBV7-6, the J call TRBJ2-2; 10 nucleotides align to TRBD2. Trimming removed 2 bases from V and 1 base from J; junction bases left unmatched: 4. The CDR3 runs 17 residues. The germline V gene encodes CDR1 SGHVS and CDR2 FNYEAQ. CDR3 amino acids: CASSLSSGGLNTGELFF. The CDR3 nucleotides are TGTGCCAGCAGCTTATCTAGCGGGGGCCTGAACACCGGGGAGCTGTTTTTT.

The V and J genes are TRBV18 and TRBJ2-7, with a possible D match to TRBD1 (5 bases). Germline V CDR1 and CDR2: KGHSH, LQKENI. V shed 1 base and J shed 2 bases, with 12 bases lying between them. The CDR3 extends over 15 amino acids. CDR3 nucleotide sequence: TGTGCCAGCTCACCACGGGTTGACAGAACCTACGAGCAGTACTTC. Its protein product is CASSPRVDRTYEQYF. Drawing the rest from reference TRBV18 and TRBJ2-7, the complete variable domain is NAGVMQNPRHLVRRRGQEARLRCSPMKGHSHVYWYRQLPEEGLKFMVYLQKENIIDESGMPKERFSAEFPKEGPSILRIQQVVRGDSAAYFCASSPRVDRTYEQYFGPGTRLTVT.

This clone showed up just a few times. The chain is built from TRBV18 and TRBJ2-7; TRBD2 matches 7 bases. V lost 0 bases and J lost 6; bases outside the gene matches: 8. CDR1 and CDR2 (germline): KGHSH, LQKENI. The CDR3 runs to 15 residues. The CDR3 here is CASSPPSLASLEQYF. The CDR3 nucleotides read TGTGCCAGCTCACCACCGTCACTAGCGAGTCTCGAGCAGTACTTC.

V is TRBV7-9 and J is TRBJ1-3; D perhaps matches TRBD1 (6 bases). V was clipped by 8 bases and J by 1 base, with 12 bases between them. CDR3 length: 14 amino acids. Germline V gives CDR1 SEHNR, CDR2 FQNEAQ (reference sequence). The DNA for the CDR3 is TGTGCCAGCCAGGGGCAGCTTTCTGGAAACACCATATATTTT. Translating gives CASQGQLSGNTIYF.

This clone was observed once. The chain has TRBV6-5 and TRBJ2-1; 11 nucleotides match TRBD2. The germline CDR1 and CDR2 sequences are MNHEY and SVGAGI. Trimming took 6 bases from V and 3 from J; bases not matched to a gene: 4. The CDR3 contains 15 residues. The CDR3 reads CASRGTSGGYNEQFF. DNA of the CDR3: TGTGCCAGCAGGGGTACTAGCGGGGGCTACAATGAGCAGTTCTTC.

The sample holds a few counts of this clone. The CDR3 DNA is TGTGCCAGCAGTGAAGGACAGGCGCCCCGCTACGAGCAGTACTTC. Translating gives CASSEGQAPRYEQYF. The V gene is TRBV6-1, the J gene TRBJ2-7; tentative D call: TRBD1 (6 bases). V lost 1 base, J lost 3 bases, and 13 bases lay in between. CDR1 and CDR2 from the germline V gene are MNHNS and SASEGT. The CDR3 contains 15 residues.